A single sample is the source of the 30 T cell receptor beta chains below, sequenced in a study of cytomegalovirus exposure and HLA in healthy donors. The PCR had 60 Vbeta and 13 Jbeta primers. Using immunoSEQ multiplex PCR, the repertoire was profiled, and TCRdb retains in-frame clones only, with some absent. The profile covers some 130,000 clones, with roughly 82% appearing a single time and roughly 2.6% taken by the ten largest. The sequenced material came from PBMCs. All receptors derive from a man in his fifties in good health and CMV-seronegative.

The V and J genes are TRBV7-9 and TRBJ1-5; tentative D call: TRBD1 (5 bases). Germline V gives CDR1 SEHNR, CDR2 FQNEAQ (reference sequence). Trimming cost V 2 bases and J 3 bases, with 14 bases left between them. The CDR3 totals 16 residues. The CDR3 nucleotides are TGTGCCAGCAGCTTATCGGCGGGGGGGGTCAATCAGCCCCAGCATTTT. Its protein is CASSLSAGGVNQPQHF. Together with reference TRBV7-9 and TRBJ1-5, the CDR3 gives the full variable domain: DTGVSQNPRHKITKRGQNVTFRCDPISEHNRLYWYRQTLGQGPEFLTYFQNEAQLEKSRLLSDRFSAERPKGSFSTLEIQRTEQGDSAMYLCASSLSAGGVNQPQHFGDGTRLSIL.

V usage is TRBV7-3 and J usage is TRBJ2-7; the match to TRBD1 covers 11 bases. The germline CDR1 and CDR2 sequences are SGHTA and FQGTGA. This CDR3 region has 15 residues. After removal of 0 bases from V and 4 bases from J, the junction contained 2 bases not matched to a gene. In DNA form, the CDR3 reads TGTGCCAGCAGCTTAACCGGGACAGGGGGTTACGAGCAGTACTTC. It is translated as CASSLTGTGGYEQYF.

V is TRBV6-5 and J is TRBJ2-5; maybe TRBD2 (5 bases). V lost 0 bases and J lost 4, with 12 bases in between. The CDR3 runs to 15 residues. The germline CDR1 and CDR2 sequences are MNHEY and SVGAGI. CDR3 sequence (DNA): TGTGCCAGCAGTTACTCAGGAGGATGGGCAGAGACCCAGTACTTC. Translation: CASSYSGGWAETQYF.

The chain joins TRBV30 to TRBJ1-5; a weak D match, TRBD1 (5 bases). The CDR3 has 16 amino acids. Trimming removed 0 bases from V and 6 bases from J, with 18 bases in between. Germline V gene lookup returns CDR1 GTSNPN and CDR2 SVGIG (reference sequence). CDR3 loop: CAWSVQSGWGGQPQHF. The CDR3 DNA follows: TGTGCCTGGAGTGTACAATCAGGCTGGGGCGGTCAGCCCCAGCATTTT.

Only one count was recorded for this clone. The chain employs TRBV9 and TRBJ1-3, with TRBD1 identical over 7 bases. Germline trimming cut 4 bases from V and 4 bases from J; bases unmatched to any gene: 8. The CDR3 has 15 residues. Per germline, CDR1 SGDLS and CDR2 YYNGEE. CDR3 amino acids: CASSPAQGVGNTIYF. The CDR3 DNA reads TGTGCCAGCAGCCCCGCGCAGGGGGTGGGAAACACCATATATTTT.

The chain uses TRBV7-2 and TRBJ2-1; no reliable D call. Germline CDR1 and CDR2: SGHTA and FQGNSA. This CDR3 comprises 15 residues. Between the trimmed V and J ends, which lost 4 bases and 0 bases, there was a span of 10 bases. This chain's CDR3 is CASSSQESSYNEQFF. DNA for the CDR3: TGTGCCAGCAGCTCTCAGGAAAGCTCCTACAATGAGCAGTTCTTC.

The V gene is TRBV30, the J gene TRBJ1-3; 8 bases line up with TRBD1. The germline V gene encodes CDR1 GTSNPN and CDR2 SVGIG (reference sequence). CDR3 length equals 15 residues. With V trimmed by 4 bases and J by 4 bases, 9 bases remained unmatched. The CDR3 nucleotides read TGTGCCTGGAACCCAATACAGGGGGGCGGAAACACCATATATTTT. Protein sequence: CAWNPIQGGGNTIYF.

This clone was detected only a few times. At one end, the junction sequence differs from germline, possibly due to a read error. CDR3 loop: CASSLGRRRSYGFTF. The DNA of the CDR3 is TGTGCCAGCAGCTTAGGCAGGAGGCGAAGCTATGGCTTCACCTTC. The rearrangement uses TRBV7-2 and TRBJ1-2; D unresolved. Looked up from germline, CDR1 is SGHTA and CDR2 is FQGNSA. CDR3 length: 15 residues. The entire variable domain, with the rest obtained from reference TRBV7-2 and TRBJ1-2, is as follows: GAGVSQSPSNKVTEKGKDVELRCDPISGHTALYWYRQSLGQGLEFLIYFQGNSAPDKSGLPSDRFSAERTGGSVSTLTIQRTQQEDSAVYLCASSLGRRRSYGFTFGSGTRLTVV.

The chain is built from TRBV4-3 and TRBJ2-4, with 7 bases matching TRBD1. V was pared by 0 bases and J by 0 bases, with 14 bases of the junction left unmatched. This CDR3 comprises 20 residues. The germline V gene encodes CDR1 LGHNA and CDR2 YSLEER. CDR3 sequence: CASSQDHTQGEPLAKNIQYF. The CDR3 DNA sequence: TGCGCCAGCAGCCAAGATCATACTCAGGGGGAACCCTTAGCCAAAAACATTCAGTACTTC.

CDR3 protein: CASSQDLLAGGLRDTQYF. The CDR3 DNA is TGCGCCAGCAGCCAAGATCTGCTAGCGGGGGGGCTCAGAGATACGCAGTATTTT. The chain couples TRBV4-1 to TRBJ2-3; TRBD2 aligns across 12 bases. Losses at the gene ends were 0 bases for V and 5 bases for J; bases not matched to a gene: 9. Germline V lookup: CDR1 MGHRA, CDR2 YSYEKL. The CDR3 is made up of 18 amino acids.

The V gene is TRBV5-1, the J gene TRBJ2-5; D ambiguous. The V end was cut by 4 bases, the J end by 5 bases, with 9 bases between. Germline CDR1 SGHRS, CDR2 YFSETQ. CDR3 length: 12 residues. CDR3 coding DNA: TGCGCCAGCAGCCCCTCCGGGGAGACCCAGTACTTC. Its protein product is CASSPSGETQYF.

This clone was found once. The rearrangement uses TRBV5-4 and TRBJ2-5; TRBD1 is a possible D gene (6 bases). The tail of the sequence fits TRBJ2-7 better, so the J call may be wrong. The CDR3 runs to 17 residues. Germline assignment: CDR1 SGHNT and CDR2 YYREEE (reference sequence). This CDR3 is CASSPRGGGASSYEQYF. DNA of the CDR3: TGTGCCAGCAGCCCCAGAGGGGGTGGGGCGAGCTCCTACGAGCAGTACTTC.

The chain recombines TRBV10-3 with TRBJ1-6, with no clear D. Trimming removed 6 bases at V and 7 bases at J, with 10 bases between. The CDR3 loop spans 13 amino acids. The germline V gene has CDR1 ENHRY and CDR2 SYGVKD. This CDR3 reads CAIRSTGNSPLHF. In DNA, the CDR3 is TGTGCCATCAGATCGACGGGGAATTCACCCCTCCACTTT.

The chain is built from TRBV2 and TRBJ1-2; D is ambiguous. Germline V lookup: CDR1 SNHLY, CDR2 FYNNEI. The CDR3 loop spans 12 amino acids. Trimming stripped 8 bases from V and 2 bases from J, with 9 bases between. This CDR3 reads CASLRGNYGYTF. DNA of the CDR3: TGTGCCAGCCTACGAGGGAACTATGGCTACACCTTC.

The chain combines TRBV6-5 with TRBJ1-1, with 10 bases matching TRBD1. CDR1 MNHEY and CDR2 SVGAGI come from the germline V gene. The CDR3 is 13 residues long. Trimming cost V 5 bases and J 11 bases; bases outside gene matches: 8. The CDR3 loop reads CASSPTGGRGAFF. The CDR3 nucleotides are TGTGCCAGCAGTCCGACAGGGGGCCGGGGGGCTTTCTTT.

The rearrangement links TRBV4-1 to TRBJ2-3; 15 bases match TRBD2. J gave up 4 bases and V 1 base, and 3 bases lay outside the gene matches. The CDR3 is 17 amino acids. Germline V CDR1 and CDR2: MGHRA, YSYEKL. This CDR3 is CASSQGGLAGGSDTQYF. In DNA, the CDR3 is TGCGCCAGCAGCCAAGGGGGACTAGCGGGGGGTTCAGATACGCAGTATTTT.

V and J are TRBV7-9 and TRBJ2-1; D may be TRBD2 (7 bases). CDR1 is SEHNR, CDR2 FQNEAQ, per germline (reference sequence). The ends were cut back, 5 bases at V and 2 bases at J, with 13 bases in the middle. The CDR3 has 15 residues. The CDR3 sequence: CASSRRGGPYNEQFF. The CDR3 region has the DNA TGTGCCAGCAGCCGTAGGGGGGGGCCCTACAATGAGCAGTTCTTC.

The chain combines TRBV5-5 with TRBJ2-2, with 7 nucleotides matching TRBD2. This CDR3 region has 13 residues. From germline, CDR1 is SGHKS and CDR2 YYEKEE (reference sequence). The V gene end was trimmed by 3 bases and the J gene end by 10 bases; junction bases not matched to a gene: 6. The CDR3 nucleotides read TGTGCCAGCAGCTCAATGGGGAGGGTGGAGCTGTTTTTT. It encodes CASSSMGRVELFF. Supplemented by reference TRBV5-5 and TRBJ2-2, the full variable domain reads DAGVTQSPTHLIKTRGQQVTLRCSPISGHKSVSWYQQVLGQGPQFIFQYYEKEERGRGNFPDRFSARQFPNYSSELNVNALLLGDSALYLCASSSMGRVELFFGEGSRLTVL.

The chain joins TRBV4-1 to TRBJ1-2, with 7 bases aligning to TRBD1. CDR1 and CDR2 from the germline V gene are MGHRA and YSYEKL. The CDR3 length is 15 residues. V lost 1 base and J lost 5; bases outside the gene matches: 7. The CDR3 spells CASSQVRDSGYGYTF. In DNA form, the CDR3 reads TGCGCCAGCAGCCAAGTTCGGGACAGCGGGTATGGCTACACCTTC.

The chain couples TRBV7-6 to TRBJ2-3; D may be TRBD1 (6 bases). In germline, CDR1 is SGHVS, CDR2 FNYEAQ. V was trimmed by 1 base and J by 1 base, leaving 9 bases between them. The CDR3 is 15 amino acids. CDR3 nucleotide sequence: TGTGCCAGCAGCTTAGGAAGACAGGGCACAGATACGCAGTATTTT. Translated: CASSLGRQGTDTQYF.

CDR3 amino acids: CSGVGGNEQFF. In nucleotides, the CDR3 is TGCAGTGGTGTCGGGGGCAATGAGCAGTTCTTC. This chain connects TRBV20-1 to TRBJ2-1, with D possibly matching TRBD2 (6 bases). The CDR3 is made up of 11 amino acids. CDR1 DFQATT and CDR2 SNEGSKA come from the germline V gene (reference sequence). The germline V and J ends were trimmed by 7 bases and 6 bases, with 10 bases remaining between them.

The gene calls are TRBV5-1 and TRBJ1-1; D is undetermined. The CDR3 is 14 amino acids. From germline, CDR1 is SGHRS and CDR2 YFSETQ. Trimming removed 5 bases from V and 1 base from J, with 12 bases in between. The CDR3 here is CASSPDPGNTEAFF. The CDR3 nucleotides are TGCGCCAGCAGTCCCGACCCGGGGAACACTGAAGCTTTCTTT.

V gene TRBV5-5 combines with J gene TRBJ1-1, with 7 nucleotides matching TRBD1. J gave up 0 bases and V 4 bases, and 6 bases lay outside the gene matches. The CDR3 has 15 amino acids. Germline-derived CDR1 and CDR2 are SGHKS and YYEKEE (reference sequence). CDR3 DNA: TGTGCCAGCAGCAGCACAGGGGCTCTGAACACTGAAGCTTTCTTT. It encodes CASSSTGALNTEAFF.

This clone has only one observation. The chain links TRBV5-4 to TRBJ2-1; maybe TRBD2 (5 bases). CDR1 is SGHNT and CDR2 is YYREEE in the germline V gene (reference sequence). Trimming cost V 5 bases and J 7 bases, with 10 bases left between them. There are 12 residues in the CDR3. DNA of the CDR3: TGTGCCAGCAGTTGGGAGCGAAATGAGCAGTTCTTC. Translating gives CASSWERNEQFF.

The chain recombines TRBV10-3 with TRBJ1-2, with 7 bases matching TRBD1. Germline CDR1 ENHRY, CDR2 SYGVKD. CDR3 length: 14 residues. With V trimmed by 11 bases and J by 4 bases, 13 bases remained unmatched. The CDR3 loop is CAPYRGPCCYGYTF. CDR3 nucleotide sequence: TGTGCCCCGTACAGGGGCCCCTGCTGCTATGGCTACACCTTC.

The gene calls are TRBV9 and TRBJ2-7; D may be TRBD2 (6 bases). The CDR3 has 15 amino acids. V lost 0 bases and J lost 1, with 11 bases in between. Germline assignment: CDR1 SGDLS and CDR2 YYNGEE. The CDR3 DNA sequence: TGTGCCAGCAGCGTAGCCGGGGACTCTTCCTACGAGCAGTACTTC. This codes for CASSVAGDSSYEQYF.

This chain links TRBV5-1 with TRBJ1-1; the D gene is possibly TRBD1 (5 bases). The germline gives CDR1 SGHRS, CDR2 YFSETQ. Trimming cost V 4 bases and J 3 bases, with 10 bases left between them. This CDR3 spans 13 amino acids. Here the CDR3 reads CASSPGGYTEAFF. DNA of the CDR3: TGCGCCAGCAGCCCGGGGGGATACACTGAAGCTTTCTTT.

This clone has only one observation. The chain couples TRBV7-3 to TRBJ1-2; no firm D call. The germline gives CDR1 SGHTA, CDR2 FQGTGA. The CDR3 spans 11 residues. Deletions cut 4 bases from V and 8 bases from J, with 8 bases between. DNA of the CDR3: TGTGCCAGCAGCTCGAGATGGGGCTACACCTTC. Translating gives CASSSRWGYTF.

The chain has TRBV5-1 and TRBJ2-5, with 9 bases fitting TRBD2. This CDR3 has 16 amino acids. J lost 5 bases, V lost 0 bases, and 8 bases had no gene match. Germline values: CDR1 SGHRS, CDR2 YFSETQ. As DNA, the CDR3 is TGCGCCAGCAGCTTGGTGGGCGGGGGGGCCGAGGAGACCCAGTACTTC. Its translation is CASSLVGGGAEETQYF.

The genes are TRBV29-1 and TRBJ2-5; 13 bases match TRBD2. Per germline, CDR1 SQVTM and CDR2 ANQGSEA. This CDR3 contains 16 residues. The trim removed 6 bases at V and 5 bases at J, leaving 12 bases unmatched. The CDR3 region has the DNA TGCAGCGTCCTGGGACTAGCGGGAACCTCCTGGGAGACCCAGTACTTC. Residues: CSVLGLAGTSWETQYF.